This T cell receptor (beta chain) is drawn from a study of blood T cell repertoires in COVID-19. At the level of the study: The United States, Italy and Spain provided the acute and convalescent COVID-19 samples.

Residents of 24 US areas, aged roughly 18 to 89 years, made up the participants. Assignments of participants to cohorts depended upon their own reported clinical history. Donors in Cohort 3 counted as recovered after two negative PCRs, clearance, or symptom resolution. Sequenced by immunoSEQ multiplex PCR; TCRdb stores in-frame clones only, minus some. Altogether about 300,000 clones are present, 85% being singletons, with the ten largest covering 2.5%. Sequenced input: PBMCs or T cells enriched from blood (not recorded which). The TCR sequence derives from a woman between 50 and 59 years old who had recovered from COVID-19.

In nucleotides, the CDR3 is TGTGCCAGCAGCCGTGGACAAGCGAACACCGGGGAGCTGTTTTTT. Protein: CASSRGQANTGELFF. The chain combines TRBV7-8 with TRBJ2-2; perhaps TRBD1 as D (5 bases). V was cut by 5 bases and J by 0 bases, with 10 bases left in between. The CDR3 sequence is 15 residues long. CDR1 SGHVS and CDR2 FQNEAQ come from the germline V gene.